Below, 11 T cell receptor beta chains from the same sample are listed, as sequenced in a study of blood T cell repertoires in COVID-19. Profiling relied on immunoSEQ multiplex PCR, and the TCRdb table lists in-frame clones only, not all of them. Of some 150,000 clones listed, 65% to 85% are singletons. Input material: peripheral blood. The receptors originated from a human donor in a cohort sampled during active COVID-19.

The chain's CDR3 is CASSYRGPGLSYNSPLHF. The CDR3 DNA reads as TGTGCCAGCAGCTACAGGGGGCCGGGTTTATCCTATAATTCACCCCTCCACTTT. The chain recombines TRBV5-6 with TRBJ1-6; TRBD1 matches at 9 bases. This CDR3 spans 18 amino acids. After removal of 3 bases from V and 1 base from J, the junction contained 8 bases not matched to a gene. Germline lookup yields CDR1 SGHDT and CDR2 YYEEEE.

This clone appeared a single time. The genes are TRBV5-6 and TRBJ2-5; 7 positions agree with TRBD2. Trimming removed 4 bases from V and 5 bases from J; junction bases left unmatched: 14. The CDR3 is 16 residues long. CDR1 and CDR2 (germline): SGHDT, YYEEEE. The CDR3 DNA follows: TGTGCCAGCAGCCCACTGGACGGGGGGAGTGGGGAGACCCAGTACTTC. Protein sequence: CASSPLDGGSGETQYF.

The V gene is TRBV6-5, the J gene TRBJ2-5, with TRBD1 matching 9 bases. With 6 bases clipped from V and 8 bases from J, the junction kept 10 bases outside the gene matches. Germline V lookup: CDR1 MNHEY, CDR2 SVGAGI. The CDR3 has 14 residues. CDR3 DNA sequence: TGTGCCAGCAGCGGGACAGGGCCACGGGCCACCCAGTACTTC. Residues: CASSGTGPRATQYF.

The V gene is TRBV21-1, the J gene TRBJ1-1; the table's D gene call, TRBD1, was not cross checked with the DNA. TRBV21-1 is a documented pseudogene. There are 16 residues in the CDR3. The CDR3 is CASSGSTGDMNTEAFF. The CDR3 nucleotides are TGTGCCAGCAGCGGCTCGACAGGAGATATGAACACTGAAGCTTTCTTT.

This clone was recorded a few times. This chain connects TRBV7-9 to TRBJ1-1; D possibly corresponds to TRBD1 (5 bases). Germline V gene lookup returns CDR1 SEHNR and CDR2 FQNEAQ (reference sequence). The V and J ends lost 2 bases and 1 base respectively, with 8 bases between them. CDR3 length: 14 amino acids. CDR3 in amino acids: CASSLSGGNTEAFF. The CDR3 nucleotides read TGTGCCAGCAGCTTATCCGGGGGGAACACTGAAGCTTTCTTT.

The V gene is TRBV5-1, the J gene TRBJ2-3, with TRBD2 as a possible D gene (6 bases). Germline lookup yields CDR1 SGHRS and CDR2 YFSETQ. V lost 4 bases and J lost 4, with 13 bases in between. This CDR3 has 14 amino acids. Here the CDR3 reads CASSPARLADTQYF. In nucleotides, the CDR3 is TGCGCCAGCAGCCCAGCCCGACTAGCAGATACGCAGTATTTT.

Only one count was recorded for this clone. The chain has TRBV19 and TRBJ1-2; D uncertain. CDR1 LNHDA and CDR2 SQIVND come from the germline V gene (reference sequence). The CDR3 extends over 15 amino acids. Trimming took off 4 bases at V and 8 bases at J, with 20 bases between the two ends. The CDR3, as DNA: TGTGCCAGTAGTAGTCACCTTGGGCCGGTGTCCGGCTACACCTTC. Amino acids: CASSSHLGPVSGYTF.

The gene calls are TRBV5-5 and TRBJ2-2, with 7 bases lining up with TRBD1. Germline V gives CDR1 SGHKS, CDR2 YYEKEE (reference sequence). J was trimmed by 4 bases and V by 10 bases; bases with no gene match: 7. The CDR3 runs 13 residues. The CDR3, as DNA: TGTGCCGCGGTGACAGGGAGCACCGGGGAGCTGTTTTTT. It specifies CAAVTGSTGELFF. The variable domain in full, with the rest retrieved from reference TRBV5-5 and TRBJ2-2, is DAGVTQSPTHLIKTRGQQVTLRCSPISGHKSVSWYQQVLGQGPQFIFQYYEKEERGRGNFPDRFSARQFPNYSSELNVNALLLGDSALYLCAAVTGSTGELFFGEGSRLTVL.

This clone was seen just once. The gene calls are TRBV20-1 and TRBJ1-2; a weak D match, TRBD1 (6 bases). With 6 bases removed from V and 5 bases from J, the gap between germline ends came to 7 bases. This CDR3 is built from 10 residues. Germline V gene lookup returns CDR1 DFQATT and CDR2 SNEGSKA (reference sequence). CDR3 protein: CSAQGYGYTF. In nucleotides, the CDR3 is TGCAGTGCCCAGGGGTATGGCTACACCTTC.

V and J are TRBV4-2 and TRBJ2-2; D is perhaps TRBD2 (7 bases). Germline CDR1 and CDR2: LGHNA and YNFKEQ. Trimming stripped 2 bases from V and 6 bases from J, with 16 bases between. CDR3 length: 16 amino acids. CDR3 sequence reads: CASSQPTGREAGELFF. The CDR3 region has the DNA TGTGCCAGCAGCCAACCGACAGGCCGGGAGGCCGGGGAGCTGTTTTTT.

The rearrangement joins TRBV2 to TRBJ2-3; 8 positions agree with TRBD1. Losses at the gene ends were 9 bases for V and 8 bases for J; bases not matched to a gene: 10. CDR3 length: 13 residues. In germline, CDR1 is SNHLY, CDR2 FYNNEI. Here the CDR3 DNA reads TGTGCCAGTCCACTGCCAGGGGGCGGTACGCAGTATTTT. It is translated as CASPLPGGGTQYF.